This TCR beta chain appears in the sequencing data of a study of T cells in Graves' hyperthyroidism and ophthalmopathy. This clonotype was seen repeatedly, ten times or more. The CDR3 consists of 15 residues. V lost 6 bases and J 4 bases, leaving 18 bases between the germline ends. Germline values: CDR1 SGHRS, CDR2 YFSETQ. RNA transcripts gave rise to amplified TCR beta CDR3 regions. During a first-round RT-PCR of the TCR CDR3, the HTBI primer set was used. A single record per CDR3 protein comes from TCRdb applying MiXCR to the multiplex PCR reads. The data contain roughly 650,000 distinct CDR3 sequences, more than 15% of them seen just once; the ten biggest clones take up 3% to 4%.

The chain carries TRBV5-1 and TRBJ2-3; D assignment may be TRBD1 or TRBD2 (5 bases each). The clonotype was recovered from a woman aged 40 to 55 with Graves' ophthalmopathy. Sequenced sample: blood. In nucleotides, the CDR3 is TGCGCCAGCACCCTTCGGCCGGGGACCCCAGATACGCAGTATTTT. Its protein is CASTLRPGTPDTQYF.